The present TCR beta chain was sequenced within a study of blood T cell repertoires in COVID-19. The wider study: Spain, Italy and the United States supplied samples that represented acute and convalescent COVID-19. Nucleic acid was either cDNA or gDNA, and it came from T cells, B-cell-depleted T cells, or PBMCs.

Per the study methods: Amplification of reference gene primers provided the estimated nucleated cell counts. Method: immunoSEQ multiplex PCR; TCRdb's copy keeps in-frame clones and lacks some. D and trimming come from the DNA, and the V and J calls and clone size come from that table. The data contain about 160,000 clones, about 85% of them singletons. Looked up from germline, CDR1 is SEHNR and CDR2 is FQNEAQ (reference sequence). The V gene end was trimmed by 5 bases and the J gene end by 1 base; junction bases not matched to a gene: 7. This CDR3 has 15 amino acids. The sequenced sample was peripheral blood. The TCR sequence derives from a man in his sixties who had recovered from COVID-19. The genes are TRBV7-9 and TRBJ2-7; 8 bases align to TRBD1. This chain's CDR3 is CASSPYRGSSYEQYF. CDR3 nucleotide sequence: TGTGCCAGCAGCCCCTACAGGGGGTCTTCCTACGAGCAGTACTTC.